This note documents a single TCR beta chain sequence. V gave up 0 bases and J gave up 0 bases, with 8 bases separating them. The germline V gene has CDR1 KGHSH and CDR2 LQKENI. The CDR3 covers 15 residues. This entry comes from a study of T cell responses to AZD1222 COVID-19 vaccine. Here immunoSEQ multiplex PCR was the method, and the copy in TCRdb shows in-frame clones only, minus some. The profile shows 86,000 or so clones, 75% to 95% of them singletons. The chain combines TRBV18 with TRBJ1-2; D gene ambiguous. The source is an adult who received the AZD1222 COVID-19 vaccine. The sequencing here drew on peripheral blood, taken 28 days after the second AZD1222 dose. The CDR3 here is CASSPPSAANYGYTF. Here the CDR3 DNA reads TGTGCCAGCTCACCACCGTCAGCAGCTAACTATGGCTACACCTTC.